This T cell receptor beta chain came from a study of cytomegalovirus exposure and HLA in healthy donors. General study findings and limits: It was confirmed in vitro that three of the CMV-associated chains were specific for CMV antigens.

Points on this clone: Its target is unknown.

CDR3 length: 15 residues. From germline, CDR1 is SEHNR and CDR2 FQNEAQ (reference sequence). Trimming left V 4 bases short and J 7 bases short, with 16 bases between. PCR involved 60 Vbeta and 13 Jbeta primers. Data came from immunoSEQ multiplex PCR; TCRdb stores just in-frame clones and leaves some out. The listing records just over 200,000 clones. This chain joins TRBV7-9 and TRBJ1-4; weak D call: TRBD1 (6 bases). The source of this sequence is a girl aged 2 to 9 in good health and CMV-seropositive. Input material: PBMCs. In DNA form, the CDR3 reads TGTGCCAGCAGCTCGAGACAGCTAGGGGGTGAAAAACTGTTTTTT. Amino acids: CASSSRQLGGEKLFF.